These 23 T cell receptor beta chains were sequenced from one sample in a study of shared clonotypes between healthy human individuals. Sequencing was performed with immunoSEQ multiplex PCR; in TCRdb, only in-frame clones are kept and a portion is missing. This table holds more than 150,000 clones, 65% to 80% found once. The sequencing sample was made of memory CD4+ T cells sorted from blood. As for subset: CD45RA-negative fraction. Receptor source: a man in his thirties or forties in good health.

As concerns this clone: At the DNA level, this CDR3 is encoded by other sequences in the same sample as well. The rearrangement joins TRBV28 to TRBJ2-7; 9 positions match TRBD1. Per the germline V gene, CDR1 is MDHEN and CDR2 is SYDVKM. This CDR3 contains 13 residues. The V gene end was trimmed by 6 bases and the J gene end by 3 bases; junction bases not matched to a gene: 3. The CDR3 spells CASSPGQGYEQYF. The CDR3 DNA reads TGTGCCAGCAGCCCGGGACAGGGCTACGAGCAGTACTTC.

The chain has TRBV4-3 and TRBJ1-4, with D unresolved. The germline V gene has CDR1 LGHNA and CDR2 YSLEER. V shed 5 bases and J shed 4 bases, with 11 bases lying between them. The CDR3 is 14 residues long. CDR3 DNA sequence: TGCGCCAGCAGCGCCGGATGGTTTAATGAAAAACTGTTTTTT. It translates to CASSAGWFNEKLFF.

The gene calls are TRBV7-6 and TRBJ2-3; 10 positions match TRBD2. J gave up 0 bases and V 1 base, and 7 bases lay outside the gene matches. Germline V gives CDR1 SGHVS, CDR2 FNYEAQ. The CDR3 sequence is 18 residues long. The CDR3 is CASSLEASGSPSTDTQYF. CDR3 coding DNA: TGTGCCAGCAGCTTAGAGGCTAGCGGGAGCCCTAGCACAGATACGCAGTATTTT.

This clone has just one count. This chain connects TRBV29-1 to TRBJ2-2, with 9 positions matching TRBD1. The CDR3 totals 14 residues. With 5 bases clipped from V and 7 bases from J, the junction kept 8 bases outside the gene matches. Germline V CDR1 and CDR2: SQVTM, ANQGSEA. The CDR3: CSVRKDRGSGELFF. The CDR3 DNA follows: TGCAGCGTTCGCAAGGACAGGGGAAGCGGGGAGCTGTTTTTT.

The chain employs TRBV5-5 and TRBJ1-5, with 10 bases fitting TRBD1. CDR1 and CDR2 from the germline V gene are SGHKS and YYEKEE (reference sequence). Trimming cost V 2 bases and J 5 bases; bases outside gene matches: 10. The CDR3 length is 17 residues. DNA of the CDR3: TGTGCCAGCAGCTTTCGAGCGGACAGGGGGAACGATCAGCCCCAGCATTTT. Residues: CASSFRADRGNDQPQHF.

This clone occurred a few times. The gene calls are TRBV5-8 and TRBJ2-7; 7 nucleotides line up with TRBD2. Germline V lookup: CDR1 SGHTS, CDR2 YDEGEE. The CDR3 is 16 amino acids. Germline trimming cut 2 bases from V and 5 bases from J; bases unmatched to any gene: 13. CDR3 amino acids: CASSFAGVVRRNEQYF. The CDR3, as DNA: TGTGCCAGCAGCTTCGCGGGAGTGGTTAGAAGGAACGAGCAGTACTTC.

The chain is built from TRBV7-9 and TRBJ1-2; TRBD1 agrees at 9 bases. The CDR3 is made up of 13 amino acids. V dropped 5 bases and J dropped 8; count of bases not matched to a gene: 6. CDR1 is SEHNR and CDR2 is FQNEAQ in the germline V gene (reference sequence). DNA for the CDR3: TGTGCCAGCAGCGCACAGGGGGCGCAGGGCTACACCTTC. It translates to CASSAQGAQGYTF.

This chain connects TRBV19 to TRBJ2-2; D is ambiguous. V was clipped by 6 bases and J by 0 bases, with 11 bases between them. The length of the CDR3 is 15 residues. Germline V gene sequence: CDR1 LNHDA, CDR2 SQIVND (reference sequence). CDR3 nucleotides: TGTGCCAGTAGAAACAGAATCTCGAACACCGGGGAGCTGTTTTTT. Residues: CASRNRISNTGELFF.

J is TRBJ2-3 and V is TRBV10-3, with D perhaps matching TRBD1 (6 bases). CDR1 is ENHRY and CDR2 is SYGVKD in the germline V gene. V gave up 2 bases and J gave up 5 bases, with 8 bases separating them. The CDR3 has 13 residues. This CDR3 reads CAISETRGDTQYF. The CDR3 DNA follows: TGTGCCATCAGTGAGACCAGGGGAGATACGCAGTATTTT.

The chain has TRBV30 and TRBJ1-2, with D unclear. The CDR3 spans 12 residues. Trimming pared 2 bases from V and 2 bases from J, leaving 6 bases between. Germline V gene sequence: CDR1 GTSNPN, CDR2 SVGIG (reference sequence). CDR3 in DNA: TGTGCCTGGAGTCAACAGAACTATGGCTACACCTTC. Translated: CAWSQQNYGYTF.

The genes are TRBV30 and TRBJ2-5; TRBD2 matches 9 bases. In germline, CDR1 is GTSNPN, CDR2 SVGIG (reference sequence). J was trimmed by 7 bases and V by 2 bases; bases with no gene match: 11. CDR3 length equals 15 residues. Written as DNA, the CDR3 is TGTGCCTGGAGTCAGGGGTTATTGCGGGGGGGGACCCAGTACTTC. Translation: CAWSQGLLRGGTQYF.

The chain joins TRBV5-5 to TRBJ2-5; TRBD1 matches 7 bases. CDR3 length equals 13 residues. The germline CDR1 and CDR2 sequences are SGHKS and YYEKEE (reference sequence). With V trimmed by 4 bases and J by 4 bases, 4 bases remained unmatched. The CDR3 here is CASSRSGGETQYF. CDR3 nucleotide sequence: TGTGCCAGCAGCCGATCAGGGGGAGAGACCCAGTACTTC.

The chain links TRBV28 to TRBJ2-7, with 8 bases matching TRBD1. Germline CDR1 reads MDHEN; CDR2 reads SYDVKM. V shed 2 bases and J 2 bases; nucleotides not matched to a gene: 2. This CDR3 region has 14 residues. The CDR3 sequence is CASSLTTGAYEQYF. The DNA for the CDR3 is TGTGCCAGCAGTTTAACGACAGGGGCCTACGAGCAGTACTTC.

The chain recombines TRBV7-6 with TRBJ2-2; 7 bases are shared with TRBD1. From germline, CDR1 is SGHVS and CDR2 FNYEAQ. The CDR3 runs 16 residues. J was trimmed by 0 bases and V by 5 bases; bases with no gene match: 6. In DNA, the CDR3 is TGTGCCAGCAGCATACAAACAGGGGCGAACACCGGGGAGCTGTTTTTT. The encoded protein is CASSIQTGANTGELFF.

This rearrangement joins TRBV25-1 to TRBJ2-3, with D possibly TRBD2 on 6 matching bases. Looked up from germline, CDR1 is MGHDK and CDR2 is SYGVNS. The CDR3 is 15 amino acids. The V end was cut by 6 bases, the J end by 0 bases, with 13 bases between. CDR3 residues: CASSNTSKSTDTQYF. Written as DNA, the CDR3 is TGTGCCAGCAGCAACACTAGCAAAAGCACAGATACGCAGTATTTT.

V usage is TRBV18 and J usage is TRBJ2-1; D call uncertain. Germline V gene sequence: CDR1 KGHSH, CDR2 LQKENI. Trimming pared 4 bases from V and 0 bases from J, leaving 10 bases between. CDR3 length equals 15 residues. CDR3 region: CASSQDQSSYNEQFF. The CDR3 coding sequence is TGTGCCAGCTCACAGGACCAGAGCTCCTACAATGAGCAGTTCTTC. Based on the CDR3 plus reference TRBV18 and TRBJ2-1, the full variable domain is NAGVMQNPRHLVRRRGQEARLRCSPMKGHSHVYWYRQLPEEGLKFMVYLQKENIIDESGMPKERFSAEFPKEGPSILRIQQVVRGDSAAYFCASSQDQSSYNEQFFGPGTRLTVL.

The gene calls are TRBV9 and TRBJ2-7; D is ambiguous. This CDR3 spans 14 amino acids. The V gene's germline CDR1 is SGDLS and CDR2 YYNGEE. Trimming took 4 bases from V and 6 from J, leaving 17 bases between them. The CDR3 DNA follows: TGTGCCAGCAGCCCCATAGGACCTTTCACCGAGCAGTACTTC. Translated: CASSPIGPFTEQYF.

V and J are TRBV28 and TRBJ2-5; 7 bases map to TRBD1. V lost 2 bases, J lost 3 bases, and 3 bases stayed unmatched. This CDR3 spans 14 amino acids. The germline V gene encodes CDR1 MDHEN and CDR2 SYDVKM. CDR3 in amino acids: CASSLDRVKETQYF. The DNA of the CDR3 is TGTGCCAGCAGTTTAGACAGGGTCAAAGAGACCCAGTACTTC.

The gene calls are TRBV14 and TRBJ1-2; TRBD1 matches 7 bases. The germline gives CDR1 SGHDN, CDR2 FVKESK. This CDR3 contains 16 residues. V lost 0 bases, J lost 8 bases, and 12 bases stayed unmatched. The CDR3 spells CASSQDCRTGGKGYTF. CDR3 sequence (DNA): TGTGCCAGCAGCCAAGATTGCAGGACAGGAGGTAAGGGCTACACCTTC.

The V gene is TRBV18, the J gene TRBJ2-5; TRBD1 might be the D (7 bases). The CDR3 has 15 residues. Trimming left V 3 bases short and J 8 bases short, with 19 bases between. Germline CDR1 is KGHSH and CDR2 is LQKENI. DNA for the CDR3: TGTGCCAGCTCACCGACGGAGGGGACAGCTCTAACCCAGTACTTC. This translates into CASSPTEGTALTQYF.

This clone was recorded a few times. This sequence joins TRBV18 and TRBJ2-1; 10 positions agree with TRBD2. This CDR3 contains 18 residues. The V gene end was trimmed by 3 bases and the J gene end by 10 bases; junction bases not matched to a gene: 18. The germline CDR1 and CDR2 sequences are KGHSH and LQKENI. The CDR3 sequence is CASSPDSGRSRVTGEQFF. CDR3 nucleotides: TGTGCCAGCTCACCCGATAGCGGGAGGAGTAGGGTTACAGGGGAGCAGTTCTTC.

CDR3 sequence (DNA): TGTGCCAGCAGCTTGCGACGACAGGGAACAGATACGCAGTATTTT. Translated, it gives CASSLRRQGTDTQYF. V usage is TRBV5-4 and J usage is TRBJ2-3; TRBD1 matches at 7 bases. This CDR3 spans 15 amino acids. V trimming: 1 base; J trimming: 3 bases; junction bases outside the gene matches: 5. The germline gives CDR1 SGHNT, CDR2 YYREEE (reference sequence).

This clone was picked up a small number of times. The J gene is TRBJ2-3, the V gene TRBV5-1; TRBD2 matches 15 bases. V was pared by 3 bases and J by 0 bases, with 8 bases of the junction left unmatched. The CDR3 is 19 residues long. Germline V gene data show CDR1 as SGHRS and CDR2 as YFSETQ. The CDR3 bases are TGCGCCAGCAGCTCGGGACTAGCGGGAGGAATCGCGAGCACAGATACGCAGTATTTT. Protein: CASSSGLAGGIASTDTQYF.